One and the same sample provided the 8 T cell receptor beta chains below, sequenced in a study of shared clonotypes between healthy human individuals (TCRdb year 2020). Library preparation used the immunoSEQ multiplex PCR assay. The immuneACCESS repertoire file appears here via TCRdb, limited to in-frame rearrangements. These files lack a portion of the clones; in checked studies, under half of the deficit traces to unresolved V genes, and the cause of the others is not known. The sample table contains millions of clones; only one count was recorded for approximately 95% of them. Under 0.45% of the sample lies in the top ten. The sample consisted of naive CD4+ T cells from PBMCs. The cell subset or site label corresponds to: CD45RA+ positively selected. Every receptor here comes from a man in his late teens or twenties in good health. Some clones in this sample may be carry-over from other donors' samples.

The chain recombines TRBV6-6 with TRBJ1-5; D might be TRBD1 (6 bases). Germline V lookup: CDR1 MNHNY, CDR2 SVGAGI (reference sequence). The V end was cut by 0 bases, the J end by 2 bases, with 11 bases between. This CDR3 comprises 16 residues. The CDR3 bases are TGTGCCAGCAGTTACTCGTTATCAGGGGGCAATCAGCCCCAGCATTTT. It is translated as CASSYSLSGGNQPQHF.

With respect to this clone: In the same sample, other DNA sequences code for this CDR3. V gene TRBV7-3 combines with J gene TRBJ1-1; D ambiguous. The length of the CDR3 is 13 residues. The V and J ends lost 0 bases and 0 bases respectively, with 2 bases between them. CDR1 SGHTA and CDR2 FQGTGA come from the germline V gene. The CDR3 loop is CASSLTMNTEAFF. The CDR3 region has the DNA TGTGCCAGCAGCTTAACCATGAACACTGAAGCTTTCTTT.

The sample holds a few counts of this clone. The rearrangement uses TRBV29-1 and TRBJ1-5; a possible D gene is TRBD1 (5 bases). The V and J ends lost 3 bases and 13 bases respectively, with 13 bases between them. The germline gives CDR1 SQVTM, CDR2 ANQGSEA. CDR3 length: 11 residues. The CDR3 DNA reads TGCAGCGTTGATTCAGGGTTGGGTCAGCATTTT. Its protein is CSVDSGLGQHF. Full variable domain (remainder filled in from reference TRBV29-1 and TRBJ1-5): SAVISQKPSRDICQRGTSLTIQCQVDSQVTMMFWYRQQPGQSLTLIATANQGSEATYESGFVIDKFPISRPNLTFSTLTVSNMSPEDSSIYLCSVDSGLGQHFGDGTRLSIL.

The V and J genes are TRBV19 and TRBJ1-5; TRBD1 matches at 7 bases. After removal of 5 bases from V and 5 bases from J, the junction contained 9 bases not matched to a gene. The germline V gene encodes CDR1 LNHDA and CDR2 SQIVND (reference sequence). This CDR3 is 15 amino acids long. This CDR3 is CASSETGKGHQPQHF. The CDR3 DNA reads TGTGCCAGTAGTGAGACAGGGAAGGGACATCAGCCCCAGCATTTT.

The rearrangement links TRBV5-1 to TRBJ2-3; D could derive from TRBD1 or TRBD2 (5 bases each). CDR3 length equals 12 residues. V was clipped by 2 bases and J by 9 bases, with 10 bases between them. CDR1 and CDR2 (germline): SGHRS, YFSETQ. Here the CDR3 DNA reads TGCGCCAGCAGCTTTTTGGGGGAGACGCAGTATTTT. Its protein product is CASSFLGETQYF. Combining the CDR3 with reference TRBV5-1 and TRBJ2-3 gives the whole variable domain KAGVTQTPRYLIKTRGQQVTLSCSPISGHRSVSWYQQTPGQGLQFLFEYFSETQRNKGNFPGRFSGRQFSNSRSEMNVSTLELGDSALYLCASSFLGETQYFGPGTRLTVL.

The V gene is TRBV4-1, the J gene TRBJ1-3; no clear D. V was pared by 5 bases and J by 0 bases, with 23 bases between. From germline, CDR1 is MGHRA and CDR2 YSYEKL. This CDR3 is built from 19 residues. DNA of the CDR3: TGCGCCAGCAGCTCGCAGGTACCCGGCCCCATCCGCTCTGGAAACACCATATATTTT. Translating it yields CASSSQVPGPIRSGNTIYF.

This clone has just one count. The genes are TRBV2 and TRBJ2-7; maybe TRBD2 (5 bases). The germline V gene encodes CDR1 SNHLY and CDR2 FYNNEI. The CDR3 is 13 residues long. V gave up 4 bases and J gave up 5 bases, with 12 bases separating them. CDR3 amino acids: CASSVSLAHEQYF. The CDR3 DNA follows: TGTGCCAGCAGTGTTAGTCTAGCCCACGAGCAGTACTTC.

V usage is TRBV18 and J usage is TRBJ2-7; the match to TRBD2 covers 8 bases. The length of the CDR3 is 15 residues. Trimming cost V 5 bases and J 6 bases; bases outside gene matches: 12. From germline, CDR1 is KGHSH and CDR2 LQKENI. The CDR3 sequence is CASSEPGLVVSEQYF. As DNA, the CDR3 is TGTGCCAGCTCAGAGCCGGGACTAGTCGTTTCCGAGCAGTACTTC.